Each of the 30 T cell receptor beta chains below was sequenced from the same sample in a study of blood T cell repertoires in COVID-19. TCRdb's copy holds only in-frame clones and misses some; the assay was immunoSEQ multiplex PCR. The table records tens of thousands of clones, roughly 88% of them present only once. Sequenced input: peripheral blood. All receptors come from a man aged 18-30 years with COVID-19, enrolled during active disease.

This chain connects TRBV7-2 to TRBJ1-1; D remains ambiguous. Per the germline V gene, CDR1 is SGHTA and CDR2 is FQGNSA. The CDR3 covers 16 residues. V was clipped by 4 bases and J by 3 bases, with 18 bases between them. Here the CDR3 DNA reads TGTGCCAGCAGCTGGAAATCATACCAGGACTACACTGAAGCTTTCTTT. This codes for CASSWKSYQDYTEAFF.

The chain joins TRBV30 to TRBJ1-2; D possibly corresponds to TRBD1 (5 bases). The CDR3 contains 12 residues. V gave up 1 base and J gave up 8 bases, with 11 bases separating them. Germline CDR1 reads GTSNPN; CDR2 reads SVGIG (reference sequence). As DNA, the CDR3 is TGTGCCTGGAGTGGTAGGGGTAGGGGCTACACCTTC. Amino acid sequence: CAWSGRGRGYTF.

This clone was detected only once. The chain combines TRBV27 with TRBJ2-1, with 10 bases that match TRBD1. Germline V gene data show CDR1 as MNHEY and CDR2 as SMNVEV (reference sequence). The J segment lost 2 bases and the V segment lost 2 bases, leaving 9 bases of the junction unmatched. The CDR3 consists of 18 residues. CDR3 nucleotide sequence: TGTGCCAGCAGTTTAGGCAGACAGGGGGCAAGCACCTACAATGAGCAGTTCTTC. It translates to CASSLGRQGASTYNEQFF.

This clone occurred once. The chain links TRBV14 to TRBJ2-1; D call uncertain. Germline CDR1 SGHDN, CDR2 FVKESK. The CDR3 contains 13 residues. V was clipped by 0 bases and J by 10 bases, with 10 bases between them. CDR3 amino acids: CASSQDRGLEQFF. As DNA, the CDR3 is TGTGCCAGCAGCCAAGATCGCGGCTTGGAGCAGTTCTTC. The full variable domain, rest sourced from reference TRBV14 and TRBJ2-1, is EAGVTQFPSHSVIEKGQTVTLRCDPISGHDNLYWYRRVMGKEIKFLLHFVKESKQDESGMPNNRFLAERTGGTYSTLKVQPAELEDSGVYFCASSQDRGLEQFFGPGTRLTVL.

The V call is TRBV29-1, the J call TRBJ2-7; 9 bases align to TRBD2. This CDR3 spans 13 amino acids. V shed 4 bases and J 5 bases; nucleotides not matched to a gene: 6. Looked up from germline, CDR1 is SQVTM and CDR2 is ANQGSEA. The CDR3: CSVGAGGGHEQYF. The CDR3 DNA sequence: TGCAGCGTTGGAGCGGGAGGCGGCCACGAGCAGTACTTC.

The rearrangement uses TRBV28 and TRBJ2-1; possibly TRBD1 for D (5 bases). The CDR3 has 13 amino acids. Germline V CDR1 and CDR2: MDHEN, SYDVKM. Trimming stripped 5 bases from V and 7 bases from J, with 12 bases between. CDR3 in DNA: TGTGCCAGCAGTCCCCCAGGGTGGAATGAGCAGTTCTTC. Translation gives CASSPPGWNEQFF.

V gene TRBV11-2 combines with J gene TRBJ2-7; D not resolved. The CDR3 contains 14 residues. The germline gives CDR1 SGHAT, CDR2 FQNNGV. Trimming shortened V by 3 bases and J by 0 bases, and 9 bases separated the two germline ends. The CDR3, as DNA: TGTGCCAGCAGCTTCCACGAGAGCTCCTACGAGCAGTACTTC. Amino acids: CASSFHESSYEQYF.

The V gene is TRBV5-1, the J gene TRBJ2-1; the match to TRBD2 covers 10 bases. The V gene end was trimmed by 5 bases and the J gene end by 7 bases; junction bases not matched to a gene: 9. The CDR3 totals 15 residues. From germline, CDR1 is SGHRS and CDR2 YFSETQ. This CDR3 is CASRPLAGVGNEQFF. DNA for the CDR3: TGCGCCAGCAGACCCCTAGCGGGAGTAGGAAATGAGCAGTTCTTC.

This clone was recorded only once. V is TRBV15 and J is TRBJ2-7, with 10 bases fitting TRBD2. V was clipped by 5 bases and J by 6 bases; unmatched bases: 7. Germline CDR1 and CDR2: LNHNV and YYDKDF (reference sequence). The CDR3 is made up of 14 amino acids. DNA of the CDR3: TGTGCCACCAGCGTAACTAGCGGGACTCTCGAGCAGTACTTC. Encoded protein: CATSVTSGTLEQYF.

J is TRBJ2-5 and V is TRBV3-1 (or the pseudogene TRBV3-2); TRBD1 aligns across 8 bases. CDR1 is LGHDT and CDR2 is YNNKEL in the germline V gene (reference sequence). The CDR3 extends over 14 amino acids. J lost 4 bases, V lost 3 bases, and 4 bases had no gene match. The CDR3 sequence is CASSQTTGGETQYF. DNA of the CDR3: TGTGCCAGCAGCCAGACTACAGGGGGAGAGACCCAGTACTTC.

This rearrangement joins TRBV11-2 to TRBJ2-7, with a tentative D call TRBD2 (6 bases). Germline V gene sequence: CDR1 SGHAT, CDR2 FQNNGV. The CDR3 covers 13 residues. V was trimmed by 5 bases and J by 6 bases, leaving 14 bases between them. CDR3 sequence: CASSRRAGPEQYF. In DNA form, the CDR3 reads TGTGCCAGCAGCCGTCGCGCGGGGCCCGAGCAGTACTTC.

V and J are TRBV7-9 and TRBJ1-5, with 7 bases lining up with TRBD1. The CDR3 is 16 amino acids. Looked up from germline, CDR1 is SEHNR and CDR2 is FQNEAQ (reference sequence). J was trimmed by 6 bases and V by 1 base; bases with no gene match: 9. CDR3 in DNA: TGTGCCAGCAGCTTAGGTACGCCCCCAGGGGGTCAGCCCCAGCATTTT. Its translation: CASSLGTPPGGQPQHF.

The genes are TRBV30 and TRBJ1-4; no definite D call. V was pared by 0 bases and J by 11 bases, with 13 bases between. Germline V CDR1 and CDR2: GTSNPN, SVGIG (reference sequence). The CDR3 runs to 13 residues. Here the CDR3 DNA reads TGTGCCTGGAGTGTACCGGCAGCCGGGAAACTGTTTTTT. Translating it yields CAWSVPAAGKLFF.

The chain is built from TRBV19 and TRBJ2-3; a possible D gene is TRBD1 (6 bases). Germline V lookup: CDR1 LNHDA, CDR2 SQIVND (reference sequence). The CDR3 covers 12 residues. The V gene lost 6 bases and the J gene lost 6 bases, with 10 bases spanning the gap. The CDR3 reads CASSLQGDTQYF. The CDR3 DNA reads as TGTGCCAGTAGCCTACAGGGTGATACGCAGTATTTT.

This chain connects TRBV4-1 to TRBJ2-6; D unresolved. Trimming removed 0 bases at V and 2 bases at J, with 20 bases between. This CDR3 spans 20 amino acids. Germline loops: CDR1 MGHRA, CDR2 YSYEKL. As DNA, the CDR3 is TGCGCCAGCAGCCAAGATCGGTCTGCCAATACCCCCCCTGGGGCCAACGTCCTGACTTTC. Amino acid sequence: CASSQDRSANTPPGANVLTF.

The count of this clone is one. This rearrangement joins TRBV6-5 to TRBJ2-5; no clear D. Trimming took off 2 bases at V and 4 bases at J, with 14 bases between the two ends. The CDR3 length is 15 residues. CDR1 is MNHEY and CDR2 is SVGAGI in the germline V gene. CDR3 nucleotides: TGTGCCAGCAGTTACAGTCTAGTAACTGCAGAGACCCAGTACTTC. Amino acids: CASSYSLVTAETQYF.

The chain is built from TRBV28 and TRBJ1-5; D possibly corresponds to TRBD1 (6 bases). V was trimmed by 5 bases and J by 2 bases, leaving 16 bases between them. The germline V gene has CDR1 MDHEN and CDR2 SYDVKM. This CDR3 spans 16 amino acids. CDR3 coding DNA: TGTGCCAGCAGTCAAAATCACAGGGCTGGCAATCAGCCCCAGCATTTT. Its protein product is CASSQNHRAGNQPQHF.

This chain connects TRBV7-6 to TRBJ2-1, with 11 bases that match TRBD2. After removal of 2 bases from V and 2 bases from J, the junction contained 2 bases not matched to a gene. Per germline, CDR1 SGHVS and CDR2 FNYEAQ. The CDR3 has 16 residues. CDR3 sequence: CASSLNSGRAYNEQFF. The CDR3 DNA follows: TGTGCCAGCAGCTTAAATAGCGGGAGGGCCTACAATGAGCAGTTCTTC.

This chain uses TRBV7-9 with TRBJ2-1; the match to TRBD2 covers 13 bases. The V gene's germline CDR1 is SEHNR and CDR2 FQNEAQ (reference sequence). The CDR3 runs 16 residues. The V segment lost 5 bases and the J segment 8 bases; nucleotides outside the gene matches: 9. The CDR3 loop is CASSTSTSGRRDEQFF. The CDR3 DNA reads TGTGCCAGCAGCACCTCGACTAGCGGGAGGAGGGATGAGCAGTTCTTC.

The chain carries TRBV4-3 and TRBJ1-4; no clear D. The CDR3 is 16 amino acids. Germline V CDR1 and CDR2: LGHNA, YSLEER. V was shortened by 1 base and J by 5 bases, with 14 bases between the two germline ends. CDR3 sequence (DNA): TGCGCCAGCAGCCAAGGGGTTACAGAGAGAAATGAAAAACTGTTTTTT. Protein sequence: CASSQGVTERNEKLFF.

This clone was found once. CDR3 residues: CASSPWTGPDEKLFF. The CDR3 nucleotides read TGTGCCAGCAGTCCTTGGACAGGGCCAGATGAAAAACTGTTTTTT. The V and J genes are TRBV28 and TRBJ1-4, with 8 bases identical to TRBD1. The length of the CDR3 is 15 residues. The V gene's germline CDR1 is MDHEN and CDR2 SYDVKM. Unmatched junction bases numbered 8, after V lost 5 bases and J lost 6 bases.

The chain carries TRBV5-4 and TRBJ2-3; possible D gene TRBD2, 6 bases. Between the trimmed V and J ends, which lost 5 bases and 4 bases, there was a span of 20 bases. The CDR3 totals 16 residues. Germline-derived CDR1 and CDR2 are SGHNT and YYREEE (reference sequence). CDR3 bases: TGTGCCAGCAGACCCTTTGGGGGGAGGTTAGCAGATACGCAGTATTTT. Translated, it gives CASRPFGGRLADTQYF. The complete variable domain, with remaining parts taken from reference TRBV5-4 and TRBJ2-3, reads ETGVTQSPTHLIKTRGQQVTLRCSSQSGHNTVSWYQQALGQGPQFIFQYYREEENGRGNFPPRFSGLQFPNYSSELNVNALELDDSALYLCASRPFGGRLADTQYFGPGTRLTVL.

The chain links TRBV11-2 to TRBJ2-1; no firm D call. V gave up 6 bases and J gave up 8 bases, with 11 bases separating them. CDR1 SGHAT and CDR2 FQNNGV come from the germline V gene. The CDR3 length is 12 residues. The CDR3 DNA reads TGTGCCAGCAGGCCTCAGGTCGATGAGCAGTTCTTC. The encoded protein is CASRPQVDEQFF. Based on the CDR3 plus reference TRBV11-2 and TRBJ2-1, the full variable domain is EAGVAQSPRYKIIEKRQSVAFWCNPISGHATLYWYQQILGQGPKLLIQFQNNGVVDDSQLPKDRFSAERLKGVDSTLKIQPAKLEDSAVYLCASRPQVDEQFFGPGTRLTVL.

Judged by abundance, this clone is medium-sized. The chain is built from TRBV27 and TRBJ2-2, with 8 nucleotides matching TRBD2. The CDR3 is 16 residues long. V was pared by 8 bases and J by 2 bases, with 10 bases of the junction left unmatched. Germline V CDR1 and CDR2: MNHEY, SMNVEV (reference sequence). In nucleotides, the CDR3 is TGTGCCAGCTCGGGAGGGCTAGCGGTAAACACCGGGGAGCTGTTTTTT. Protein sequence: CASSGGLAVNTGELFF.

This rearrangement joins TRBV18 to TRBJ2-2, with D possibly being TRBD2 (6 bases). The CDR3 totals 12 residues. In germline, CDR1 is KGHSH, CDR2 LQKENI. V was shortened by 7 bases and J by 3 bases, with 6 bases between the two germline ends. The CDR3 reads CASCGDTGELFF. Here the CDR3 DNA reads TGTGCCAGCTGCGGGGACACCGGGGAGCTGTTTTTT.

The CDR3 protein is CASSPQGAGTGELFF. The CDR3 DNA reads TGCGCCAGCAGCCCGCAGGGGGCAGGGACCGGGGAGCTGTTTTTT. The rearrangement links TRBV4-3 to TRBJ2-2; 8 nucleotides agree with TRBD1. The V and J ends lost 4 bases and 5 bases, in that order; junction bases with no gene match: 6. CDR1 and CDR2 (germline): LGHNA, YSLEER. CDR3 size: 15 residues.

The J gene is TRBJ1-2, the V gene TRBV27; 9 nucleotides line up with TRBD1. This CDR3 contains 14 residues. Germline V gene sequence: CDR1 MNHEY, CDR2 SMNVEV (reference sequence). J gave up 4 bases and V 6 bases, and 6 bases lay outside the gene matches. CDR3 DNA: TGTGCCAGCAGAGAGGGACAGGGTTCCTATGGCTACACCTTC. Its translation is CASREGQGSYGYTF.

The gene calls are TRBV4-1 and TRBJ2-6; D perhaps matches TRBD1 (6 bases). Germline CDR1 reads MGHRA; CDR2 reads YSYEKL. V lost 3 bases, J lost 4 bases, and 10 bases lay in between. The CDR3 contains 15 residues. The CDR3 spells CASSQSGTGANVLTF. CDR3 nucleotides: TGCGCCAGCAGCCAGTCCGGGACAGGGGCCAACGTCCTGACTTTC.

The V and J genes are TRBV18 and TRBJ1-5; D might be TRBD1 (6 bases). Trimming took 3 bases from V and 6 from J, leaving 18 bases between them. This CDR3 contains 16 residues. CDR1 and CDR2 from the germline V gene are KGHSH and LQKENI. The CDR3 region is CASSPSGQGNSQPQHF. In DNA, the CDR3 is TGTGCCAGCTCACCTAGTGGTCAGGGGAACAGTCAGCCCCAGCATTTT.

The chain combines TRBV5-6 with TRBJ1-2; possible D gene TRBD1, 5 bases. V lost 0 bases and J 3 bases, leaving 9 bases between the germline ends. The CDR3 has 14 residues. The germline V gene has CDR1 SGHDT and CDR2 YYEEEE. The CDR3 is CASSLVEGHYGYTF. CDR3 DNA sequence: TGTGCCAGCAGCTTGGTGGAGGGGCACTATGGCTACACCTTC.